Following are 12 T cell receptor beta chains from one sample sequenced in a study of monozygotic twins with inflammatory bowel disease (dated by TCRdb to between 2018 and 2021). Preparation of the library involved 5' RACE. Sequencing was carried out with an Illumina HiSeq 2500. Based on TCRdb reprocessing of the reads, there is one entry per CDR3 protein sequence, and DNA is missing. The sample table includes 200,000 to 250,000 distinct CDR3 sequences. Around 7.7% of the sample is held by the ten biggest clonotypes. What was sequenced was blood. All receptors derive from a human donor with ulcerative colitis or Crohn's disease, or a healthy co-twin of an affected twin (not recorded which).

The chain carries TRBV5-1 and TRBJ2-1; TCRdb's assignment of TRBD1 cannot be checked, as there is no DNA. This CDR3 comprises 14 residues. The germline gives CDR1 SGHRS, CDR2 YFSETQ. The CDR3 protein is CASSSSYGGGERFF. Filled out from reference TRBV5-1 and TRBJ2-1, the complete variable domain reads KAGVTQTPRYLIKTRGQQVTLSCSPISGHRSVSWYQQTPGQGLQFLFEYFSETQRNKGNFPGRFSGRQFSNSRSEMNVSTLELGDSALYLCASSSSYGGGERFFGPGTRLTVL.

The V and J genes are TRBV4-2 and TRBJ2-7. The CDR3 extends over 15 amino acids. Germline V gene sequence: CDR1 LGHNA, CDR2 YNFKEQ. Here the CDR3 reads CASSLVRDDSYEQYF.

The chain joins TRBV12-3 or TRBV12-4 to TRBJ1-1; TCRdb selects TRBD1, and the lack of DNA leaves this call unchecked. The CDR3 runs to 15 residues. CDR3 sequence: CASSSQGAGNTEAFF.

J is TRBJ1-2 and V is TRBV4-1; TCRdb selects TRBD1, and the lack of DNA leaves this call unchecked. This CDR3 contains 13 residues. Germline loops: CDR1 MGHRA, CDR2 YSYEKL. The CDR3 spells CASSPVGEDGYTF.

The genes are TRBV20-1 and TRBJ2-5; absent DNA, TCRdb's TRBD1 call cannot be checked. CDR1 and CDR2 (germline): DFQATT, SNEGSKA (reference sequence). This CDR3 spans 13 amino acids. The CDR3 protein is CSARDWGAETQYF.

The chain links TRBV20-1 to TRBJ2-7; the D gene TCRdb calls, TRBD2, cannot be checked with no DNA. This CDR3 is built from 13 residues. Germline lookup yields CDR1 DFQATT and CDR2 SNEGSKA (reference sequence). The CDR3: CSASTSEFDEQYF.

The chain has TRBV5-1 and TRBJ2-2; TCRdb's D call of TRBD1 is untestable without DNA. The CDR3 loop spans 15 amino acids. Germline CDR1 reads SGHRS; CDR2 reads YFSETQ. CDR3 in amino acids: CASSFRTGEGGELFF.

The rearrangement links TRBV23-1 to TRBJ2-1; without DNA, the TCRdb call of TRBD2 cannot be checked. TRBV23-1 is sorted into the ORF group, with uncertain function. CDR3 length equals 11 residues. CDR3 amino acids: CASKRGNEQFF.

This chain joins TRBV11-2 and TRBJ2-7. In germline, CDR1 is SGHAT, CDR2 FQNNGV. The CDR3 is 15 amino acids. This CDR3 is CASSRDGLLLYEQYF.

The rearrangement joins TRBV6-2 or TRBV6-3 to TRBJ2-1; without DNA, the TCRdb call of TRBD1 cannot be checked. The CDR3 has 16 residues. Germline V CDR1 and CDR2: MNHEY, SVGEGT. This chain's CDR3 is CASSYTGQGYYNEQFF.

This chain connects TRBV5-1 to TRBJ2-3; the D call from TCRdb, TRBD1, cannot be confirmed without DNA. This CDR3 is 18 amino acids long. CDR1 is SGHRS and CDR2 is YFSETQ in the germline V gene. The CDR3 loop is CASSLPDSGAWGADTQYF.

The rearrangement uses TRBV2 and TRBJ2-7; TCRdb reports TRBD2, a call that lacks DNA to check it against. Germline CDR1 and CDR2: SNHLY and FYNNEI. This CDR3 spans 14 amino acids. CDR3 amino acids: CASGPGRGKYEQYF.